The T cell receptor (beta chain) under discussion was sequenced for a study of T cell responses to AZD1222 COVID-19 vaccine. Study conclusions and caveats: Nearly half of spike-specific TCRs reportedly go after variant regions that carry no mutations. Repertoire sampling was restricted to post-peak T cell response timepoints. The donors showed a predominance of white British ancestry and of females, with possible underestimation of clonal diversity.

About this clone: Its target is unknown.

Germline CDR1 reads WSHSY; CDR2 reads SAAADI. The V gene lost 4 bases and the J gene lost 5 bases, with 17 bases spanning the gap. This CDR3 spans 15 amino acids. Sequencing used immunoSEQ multiplex PCR; TCRdb keeps in-frame clones, though not all of them. The sample yields roughly 90,000 clones, just over 85% seen once. The TCR comes from an adult in good health. This rearrangement joins TRBV10-2 to TRBJ2-5; possibly TRBD1 or TRBD2 for D (5 bases each). The sequences come from peripheral blood, collected on day 0 of AZD1222 vaccination. The CDR3, as DNA: TGCGCCAGCAGTGTCGGGACGGAAAAGAGGGAGACCCAGTACTTC. Its translation is CASSVGTEKRETQYF.